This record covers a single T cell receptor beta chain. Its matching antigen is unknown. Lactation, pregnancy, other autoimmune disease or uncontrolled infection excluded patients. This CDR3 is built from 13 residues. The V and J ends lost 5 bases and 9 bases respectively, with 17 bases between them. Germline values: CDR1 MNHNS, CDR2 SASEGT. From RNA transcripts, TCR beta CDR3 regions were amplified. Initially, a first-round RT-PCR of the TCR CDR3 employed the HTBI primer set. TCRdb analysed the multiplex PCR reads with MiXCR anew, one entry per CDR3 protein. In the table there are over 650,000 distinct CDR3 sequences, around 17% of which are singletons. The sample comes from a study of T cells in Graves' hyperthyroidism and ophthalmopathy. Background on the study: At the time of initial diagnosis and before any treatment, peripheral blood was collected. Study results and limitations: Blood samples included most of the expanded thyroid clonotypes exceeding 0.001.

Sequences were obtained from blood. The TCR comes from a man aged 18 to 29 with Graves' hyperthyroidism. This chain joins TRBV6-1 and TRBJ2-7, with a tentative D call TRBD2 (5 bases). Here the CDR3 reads CASSLDPGSPQYF. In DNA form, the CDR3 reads TGTGCCAGCAGTCTAGACCCGGGGTCTCCGCAGTACTTC.